The 28 T cell receptor beta chains in this list originate from one sample, sequenced in a study of T cells in Graves' hyperthyroidism and ophthalmopathy. Researchers amplified the TCR beta CDR3 regions from RNA transcripts. An initial round of RT-PCR targeting the TCR CDR3 relied on the HTBI primer set. TCRdb reanalysed the multiplex PCR reads using MiXCR and keeps one entry per CDR3 protein. The data contain 400,000 to 550,000 distinct CDR3 sequences, around a quarter of them singletons. The specimen was blood. These receptors came from a young woman with Graves' ophthalmopathy.

This clonotype was seen more than once but under ten times. The chain combines TRBV5-1 with TRBJ1-1; the match to TRBD1 covers 10 bases. The CDR3 is 17 amino acids. Germline V gives CDR1 SGHRS, CDR2 YFSETQ. The ends lost 3 bases at V and 4 bases at J; junction bases unmatched: 12. The CDR3 sequence is CASSWAGTGVKSTEAFF. The CDR3 region has the DNA TGCGCCAGCAGCTGGGCCGGGACAGGGGTAAAGAGCACTGAAGCTTTCTTT.

A word on this clonotype: One end of the junction is discordant with germline, which a read error may explain. V is TRBV20-1 and J is TRBJ1-1; TRBD1 aligns across 7 bases. There are 13 residues in the CDR3. The germline V gene encodes CDR1 DFQATT and CDR2 SNEGSKA (reference sequence). The CDR3: CCAPQGSGTEAFF. The DNA of the CDR3 is TGCTGTGCCCCACAGGGGTCGGGCACTGAAGCTTTCTTT.

The chain has TRBV6-5 and TRBJ1-5; D remains ambiguous. The CDR3 is made up of 14 amino acids. From germline, CDR1 is MNHEY and CDR2 SVGAGI. Deletions cut 0 bases from V and 6 bases from J, with 9 bases between. Here the CDR3 reads CASSYSTGFQPQHF. The CDR3 coding sequence is TGTGCCAGCAGTTACTCTACGGGGTTTCAGCCCCAGCATTTT.

The chain carries TRBV12-3 or TRBV12-4 and TRBJ2-7; D is unclear. Trimming took 10 bases from V and 3 from J, leaving 19 bases between them. The CDR3 has 14 amino acids. DNA of the CDR3: TGTGCCATCAGCCAAGGTAGACACCTCTACGAGCAGTACTTC. Protein: CAISQGRHLYEQYF.

This clonotype came up once. This rearrangement joins TRBV12-3 or TRBV12-4 to TRBJ1-1; 10 bases map to TRBD1. V dropped 6 bases and J dropped 5; count of bases not matched to a gene: 12. The CDR3 contains 16 residues. DNA of the CDR3: TGTGCCAGCAGACAAGGGACAGGGGTCGGGTATACTGAAGCTTTCTTT. Translated: CASRQGTGVGYTEAFF.

The chain employs TRBV28 and TRBJ2-7; D is perhaps TRBD1 (5 bases). This CDR3 contains 17 residues. The ends were cut back, 1 base at V and 0 bases at J, with 16 bases in the middle. Germline V gene sequence: CDR1 MDHEN, CDR2 SYDVKM. The CDR3 sequence: CASSLFTGQPRSYEQYF. The CDR3 DNA is TGTGCCAGCAGTTTATTCACAGGCCAGCCGCGCTCCTACGAGCAGTACTTC.

This clonotype came up many times. This chain links TRBV20-1 with TRBJ2-7; TRBD2 matches 9 bases. Germline V gene data show CDR1 as DFQATT and CDR2 as SNEGSKA (reference sequence). V lost 1 base, J lost 4 bases, and 8 bases stayed unmatched. The CDR3 is made up of 15 amino acids. The CDR3 sequence: CSARGASGEGYEQYF. The CDR3 DNA is TGCAGTGCTAGAGGGGCTAGCGGGGAGGGGTACGAGCAGTACTTC.

As for this clonotype: This sequence may be a read error, since a much larger clone differs from it by one base. This sequence joins TRBV4-2 and TRBJ1-2, with D possibly matching TRBD1 (6 bases). Germline V gives CDR1 LGHNA, CDR2 YNFKEQ. The CDR3 extends over 20 amino acids. V was pared by 4 bases and J by 1 base, with 28 bases between. CDR3 bases: TGTGCCAGCAGCCCGTCCACCGGGGGGGGCCTGGGCGGGCTTAACTATGGCTACACCTTC. Encoded protein: CASSPSTGGGLGGLNYGYTF.

This clonotype was seen just once. V gene TRBV12-3 or TRBV12-4 combines with J gene TRBJ1-5; 7 nucleotides agree with TRBD1. V lost 3 bases to trimming and J lost 4 bases; unmatched junction nucleotides: 6. This CDR3 region has 15 residues. The CDR3 DNA reads as TGTGCCAGCAGTTTGGAGACAGGGCCGAATCAGCCCCAGCATTTT. Its protein is CASSLETGPNQPQHF.

This clonotype occurred a few times. This chain uses TRBV19 with TRBJ2-2; possible D gene TRBD2, 7 bases. The V end was cut by 11 bases, the J end by 0 bases, with 13 bases between. The CDR3 has 14 residues. Germline assignment: CDR1 LNHDA and CDR2 SQIVND (reference sequence). Here the CDR3 DNA reads TGTGCCCATAGGGAGGGGGCGAACACCGGGGAGCTGTTTTTT. Its translation: CAHREGANTGELFF.

The rearrangement links TRBV10-3 to TRBJ1-1; tentative D call: TRBD1 (6 bases). CDR1 is ENHRY and CDR2 is SYGVKD in the germline V gene. The CDR3 is 15 residues long. The V gene lost 4 bases and the J gene lost 6 bases, with 18 bases spanning the gap. In nucleotides, the CDR3 is TGTGCCATCAGTGGTTTAGAACAGGGCCGAGCTGAAGCTTTCTTT. This encodes CAISGLEQGRAEAFF.

This clonotype occurred many times. The chain couples TRBV7-9 to TRBJ2-2; 9 bases are shared with TRBD1. CDR1 is SEHNR, CDR2 FQNEAQ, per germline (reference sequence). Trimming removed 1 base from V and 3 bases from J; junction bases left unmatched: 0. The CDR3 spans 15 residues. This CDR3 is CASSLGTGDTGELFF. CDR3 DNA: TGTGCCAGCAGCTTAGGGACAGGGGACACCGGGGAGCTGTTTTTT. The full variable domain, its missing parts supplied by reference TRBV7-9 and TRBJ2-2, is DTGVSQNPRHKITKRGQNVTFRCDPISEHNRLYWYRQTLGQGPEFLTYFQNEAQLEKSRLLSDRFSAERPKGSFSTLEIQRTEQGDSAMYLCASSLGTGDTGELFFGEGSRLTVL.

The rearrangement links TRBV28 to TRBJ2-7; D gene uncertain. In germline, CDR1 is MDHEN, CDR2 SYDVKM. V shed 5 bases and J shed 3 bases, with 11 bases lying between them. This CDR3 comprises 13 residues. The CDR3 here is CASSPPPLYEQYF. In DNA, the CDR3 is TGTGCCAGCAGTCCTCCCCCTCTCTACGAGCAGTACTTC.

This clonotype was detected ten times or more. The CDR3 protein is CASKGQKGSGYTF. DNA of the CDR3: TGTGCCAGCAAGGGACAAAAAGGCTCTGGCTACACCTTC. The rearrangement uses TRBV28 and TRBJ1-2; maybe TRBD1 (6 bases). The ends were cut back, 7 bases at V and 7 bases at J, with 16 bases in the middle. CDR1 is MDHEN and CDR2 is SYDVKM in the germline V gene. This CDR3 has 13 residues.

This clonotype occurred many times. The J gene is TRBJ1-1, the V gene TRBV29-1; D unresolved. The CDR3 contains 11 residues. V lost 3 bases and J lost 1, with 3 bases in between. The germline gives CDR1 SQVTM, CDR2 ANQGSEA. CDR3 residues: CSVDPNTEAFF. The DNA of the CDR3 is TGCAGCGTTGATCCGAACACTGAAGCTTTCTTT.

This clonotype was counted many times. The V call is TRBV3-2, the J call TRBJ1-1; TRBD1 is taken as the D call from the table, unchecked against the DNA. TRBV3-2 is annotated as a pseudogene. The CDR3 has 16 residues. The CDR3 protein is CASSQASWGGDTEAFF. The CDR3 DNA follows: TGTGCCAGCAGCCAAGCCTCCTGGGGCGGAGACACTGAAGCTTTCTTT.

The V gene is TRBV18, the J gene TRBJ2-2; D is undetermined. V lost 1 base to trimming and J lost 3 bases, with 18 bases between them. The CDR3 loop spans 18 amino acids. From germline, CDR1 is KGHSH and CDR2 LQKENI. Here the CDR3 DNA reads TGTGCCAGCTCACCACTGAAGAGCGACCTCTCCTACACCGGGGAGCTGTTTTTT. As protein: CASSPLKSDLSYTGELFF.

This clonotype has more than one count but fewer than ten. The genes are TRBV28 and TRBJ1-2; D may be TRBD1 (5 bases). Germline V gives CDR1 MDHEN, CDR2 SYDVKM. The CDR3 extends over 14 amino acids. Trimming left V 2 bases short and J 4 bases short, with 11 bases between. As DNA, the CDR3 is TGTGCCAGCAGTTTAAACCAGGGCGGCTATGGCTACACCTTC. Translating it yields CASSLNQGGYGYTF.

A note on this clonotype: A much larger clone differs by one base, so this may be a read error. The chain is built from TRBV12-3 or TRBV12-4 and TRBJ1-2; weak D call: TRBD1 (6 bases). This CDR3 comprises 15 residues. CDR3 sequence: CASSLSSRGNYGCTF. The CDR3 nucleotides are TGTGCCAGCAGTTTATCGAGCAGGGGCAACTATGGCTGCACCTTC.

The chain uses TRBV6-4 and TRBJ1-1, with 9 bases lining up with TRBD1. Trimming cost V 2 bases and J 1 base; bases outside gene matches: 5. Germline V gene sequence: CDR1 MRHNA, CDR2 SNTAGT. The CDR3 contains 16 residues. CDR3 sequence reads: CASSDRDRVSNTEAFF. DNA for the CDR3: TGTGCCAGCAGTGACCGGGACAGGGTGTCGAACACTGAAGCTTTCTTT.

This clonotype was found many times. V usage is TRBV12-3 or TRBV12-4 and J usage is TRBJ2-7, with TRBD2 matching 8 bases. This CDR3 comprises 15 residues. The ends lost 6 bases at V and 4 bases at J; junction bases unmatched: 11. The CDR3 loop reads CASSPRVAGSYEQYF. The CDR3 nucleotides read TGTGCCAGCAGCCCTAGGGTAGCGGGAAGTTACGAGCAGTACTTC.

This clonotype appeared many times. The chain recombines TRBV12-3 or TRBV12-4 with TRBJ2-7; 9 nucleotides line up with TRBD1. The CDR3 has 17 residues. Trimming took 6 bases from V and 2 from J; bases not matched to a gene: 14. CDR3 nucleotides: TGTGCCAGCAGCTTTTTGGGTTGGGGACAGGGTGCCTACGAGCAGTACTTC. Translating it yields CASSFLGWGQGAYEQYF.

This clonotype was counted many times. For the CDR3, the DNA is TGTGCCAGCAGCCGGCCCTTAGGGGGGACTGAAGCTTTCTTT. Its protein product is CASSRPLGGTEAFF. The rearrangement joins TRBV12-3 or TRBV12-4 to TRBJ1-1; D is possibly TRBD1 (6 bases). CDR3 length equals 14 residues. V lost 6 bases and J 5 bases, leaving 16 bases between the germline ends.

The chain combines TRBV10-3 with TRBJ2-7; D is ambiguous. V was trimmed by 4 bases and J by 0 bases, leaving 7 bases between them. The CDR3 length is 13 residues. Germline assignment: CDR1 ENHRY and CDR2 SYGVKD. The CDR3 coding sequence is TGTGCCATCAGTGGGGCTCCCTCCTACGAGCAGTACTTC. This codes for CAISGAPSYEQYF.

As regards this clonotype: The junction departs from germline at one end; a sequencing error may be responsible. The CDR3 here is CSVGLGNTDAFF. The DNA for the CDR3 is TGCAGCGTTGGGCTCGGGAACACTGATGCTTTCTTT. J is TRBJ1-1 and V is TRBV29-1; D is uncertain. This CDR3 spans 12 amino acids. Per the germline V gene, CDR1 is SQVTM and CDR2 is ANQGSEA.

This clonotype was seen many times. This rearrangement joins TRBV4-1 to TRBJ2-7; 13 bases align to TRBD2. The junction had 5 bases not matched to a gene; V was cut back by 3 bases and J by 0 bases. From germline, CDR1 is MGHRA and CDR2 YSYEKL. The CDR3 has 17 amino acids. The CDR3 here is CASSQPGLAGSSYEQYF. DNA of the CDR3: TGCGCCAGCAGCCAGCCGGGACTAGCGGGGAGCTCCTACGAGCAGTACTTC.

This clonotype showed up just a few times. A much larger clone is a single base away; this may be a read error. The chain couples TRBV27 to TRBJ2-5; D ambiguous. The germline V gene has CDR1 MNHEY and CDR2 SMNVEV (reference sequence). CDR3 length equals 13 residues. The CDR3 here is CASSSLMQETKYF. DNA of the CDR3: TGTGCCAGCAGTTCCCTGATGCAAGAGACCAAGTACTTC.

This clonotype came up a few times. V and J are TRBV15 and TRBJ2-5; D gene ambiguous. Germline CDR1 LNHNV, CDR2 YYDKDF (reference sequence). The germline V and J ends were trimmed by 0 bases and 3 bases, with 8 bases remaining between them. The CDR3 consists of 14 residues. CDR3 amino acids: CATSRDFTEETQYF. Written as DNA, the CDR3 is TGTGCCACCAGCAGAGATTTTACAGAAGAGACCCAGTACTTC.